Presented here are 4 T cell receptor beta chains from one specimen sequenced in a study of early T cells in non-severe SARS-CoV-2 infection. TCRdb ran MiXCR on the 5' RACE reads and lists one entry per CDR3 protein. The sample holds about 50,000 distinct CDR3 sequences; 6% to 8% are singletons and the top ten take about 7%. The starting material was whole blood, obtained at baseline. The receptors come from an adult who was a healthcare worker with PCR-confirmed SARS-CoV-2 infection or an uninfected control (not recorded which).

This clonotype was seen many times. V usage is TRBV6-2 or TRBV6-3 and J usage is TRBJ1-1; 8 bases match TRBD1. Germline CDR1 and CDR2: MNHEY and SVGEGT. The V and J ends lost 1 base and 6 bases, in that order; junction bases with no gene match: 4. The CDR3 contains 14 residues. This chain's CDR3 is CASSYLDRDAEAFF. CDR3 DNA: TGTGCCAGCAGTTACTTGGACAGGGACGCTGAAGCTTTCTTT.

Ten or more counts support this clonotype. This sequence joins TRBV20-1 and TRBJ2-1, with 9 bases lining up with TRBD1. The CDR3 is 15 residues long. With 3 bases clipped from V and 4 bases from J, the junction kept 7 bases outside the gene matches. Germline lookup yields CDR1 DFQATT and CDR2 SNEGSKA (reference sequence). The CDR3: CSARPPGQGYNEQFF. The DNA for the CDR3 is TGCAGTGCTAGGCCCCCGGGACAGGGATACAATGAGCAGTTCTTC.

This clonotype has at least ten counts. The chain is built from TRBV28 and TRBJ1-2; D unclear. Germline V gene data show CDR1 as MDHEN and CDR2 as SYDVKM. The CDR3 runs 16 residues. The V and J ends lost 4 bases and 0 bases respectively, with 15 bases between them. CDR3 in amino acids: CASSSYAWSSNYGYTF. The CDR3 bases are TGTGCCAGCAGTTCTTACGCATGGAGTTCTAACTATGGCTACACCTTC.

This clonotype has only a few counts. The V gene is TRBV7-2, the J gene TRBJ1-1; D possibly corresponds to TRBD1 (5 bases). Deletions cut 6 bases from V and 4 bases from J, with 12 bases between. The CDR3 extends over 13 amino acids. Germline V gene data show CDR1 as SGHTA and CDR2 as FQGNSA. The CDR3, as DNA: TGTGCCAGCAGACTAACAGGCGGCACTGAAGCTTTCTTT. This codes for CASRLTGGTEAFF.